The entry that follows covers one T cell receptor (beta chain) sequence. Its antigen is unidentified. The data originate from a study of Ad26.COV2.S vaccination and SARS-CoV-2 variants. Study details: Participants got Ad26.COV2.S intramuscularly, once or twice 56 days apart. Broader study findings: Vaccine and placebo groups showed comparable non-spike TCR breadth. Using TCR breadth and depth analyses may have led to underestimated total T cell responses.

Generated by immunoSEQ multiplex PCR, the TCRdb table keeps only in-frame clones and is missing some. The sample lists approximately 480,000 clones, 70% to 90% occurring once. Germline V CDR1 and CDR2: SGHRS, YFSETQ. V lost 4 bases, J lost 4 bases, and 9 bases stayed unmatched. There are 15 residues in the CDR3. Specified treatment: around 19 received Ad26.COV2.S at low or high dose, single or two shots; about 5 received placebo; per-sample allocation not given. It was on day 63 after the first vaccine or placebo injection that samples were taken. Whoever gave the sample was an adult aged 18-55 years in Boston.

V is TRBV5-1 and J is TRBJ1-1, with TRBD1 matching over 8 bases. The TCR was taken from a person aged 18-60 years who received the Ad26.COV2.S COVID-19 vaccine or a placebo. Sequenced material: peripheral blood, taken in a trial of Ad26.COV2.S vaccine versus placebo. This CDR3 is CASSLRTGSGTEAFF. CDR3 sequence (DNA): TGCGCCAGCAGCCTAAGGACAGGGAGTGGCACTGAAGCTTTCTTT. The variable domain in full, with the rest retrieved from reference TRBV5-1 and TRBJ1-1, is KAGVTQTPRYLIKTRGQQVTLSCSPISGHRSVSWYQQTPGQGLQFLFEYFSETQRNKGNFPGRFSGRQFSNSRSEMNVSTLELGDSALYLCASSLRTGSGTEAFFGQGTRLTVV.